This T cell receptor beta chain was retrieved from a study of control samples from healthy donors and cancer patients. TCRdb's copy holds only in-frame clones and misses some; the assay was immunoSEQ multiplex PCR. The table records about 170,000 clones, about 90% of them present only once. The germline gives CDR1 SEHNR, CDR2 FQNEAQ (reference sequence). V gave up 5 bases and J gave up 11 bases, with 21 bases separating them. The CDR3 runs to 14 residues. There are a few counts of this clone. The rearrangement uses TRBV7-9 and TRBJ1-1; D ambiguous. Material: blood. The TCR originated in a man aged 25-45 years in good health. The CDR3 bases are TGTGCCAGCAGCGGAGATGGGTCCTCCTGGGGTGCTTTCTTT. As protein: CASSGDGSSWGAFF.